The sequence of this TCR beta chain was determined in a study of blood T cell repertoires in COVID-19. Study context: T cells, B-cell-depleted T cells, or PBMCs supplied cDNA or gDNA.

The repertoire was sequenced with immunoSEQ multiplex PCR; TCRdb's copy has only in-frame clones and lacks some. The data show approximately 49,000 clones, around 85% seen once. V was pared by 2 bases and J by 6 bases, with 11 bases of the junction left unmatched. The germline CDR1 and CDR2 sequences are MDHEN and SYDVKM. The CDR3 is 16 residues long. The V and J genes are TRBV28 and TRBJ1-1, with 8 bases identical to TRBD1. The receptor was derived from a man aged 50 to 59 with acute or convalescent COVID-19. The sequenced sample was peripheral blood. Here the CDR3 DNA reads TGTGCCAGCAGTTTAGACGCGGCAGGGGGCTACCCTGAAGCTTTCTTT. Its protein is CASSLDAAGGYPEAFF.